The 29 T cell receptor beta chains in this list originate from one sample, sequenced in a study of Ad26.COV2.S vaccination and SARS-CoV-2 variants. Treatment indicated: roughly 19 received Ad26.COV2.S at low or high dose, single or two shots; about 5 received placebo; per-sample allocation not given. Sampling was performed 63 days after the first vaccine or placebo injection. TCRdb's table, derived via immunoSEQ multiplex PCR, lists solely in-frame clones and lacks some. The sample comprises more than 300,000 clones, roughly 90% of which are singletons, and around 6.1% rests with the top ten. This sample comprised peripheral blood, obtained in a trial of Ad26.COV2.S vaccine versus placebo. These receptors all come from a person between 18 and 65 years old who received the Ad26.COV2.S COVID-19 vaccine or a placebo.

The V call is TRBV4-2, the J call TRBJ1-1, with a tentative D call TRBD1 (5 bases). Germline CDR1 and CDR2: LGHNA and YNFKEQ. The V end lost 1 base, the J end lost 1 base, and 10 bases lay between the germline ends. The length of the CDR3 is 15 residues. CDR3 in DNA: TGTGCCAGCAGCCAAGCACGGGACTCGAACACTGAAGCTTTCTTT. Its protein is CASSQARDSNTEAFF.

This chain uses TRBV5-1 with TRBJ2-7; possible D gene TRBD2, 6 bases. The germline V gene encodes CDR1 SGHRS and CDR2 YFSETQ. This CDR3 is built from 15 residues. The V and J ends lost 0 bases and 2 bases respectively, with 12 bases between them. The CDR3 bases are TGCGCCAGCAGCTTGGCCGGGACTTCCACCTACGAGCAGTACTTC. As protein: CASSLAGTSTYEQYF.

The chain recombines TRBV12-5 with TRBJ1-2; possibly TRBD1 for D (6 bases). The germline CDR1 and CDR2 sequences are LGHNT and FRNRAP. Between the trimmed V and J ends, which lost 0 bases and 4 bases, there was a span of 9 bases. The CDR3 is made up of 14 amino acids. The CDR3 coding sequence is TGTGCTAGTGGTTTGGTAGGGGGTTTCTATGGCTACACCTTC. Its protein product is CASGLVGGFYGYTF.

The rearrangement links TRBV3-1 (or the pseudogene TRBV3-2) to TRBJ1-2, with D tentatively TRBD1 (6 bases). CDR3 length: 15 residues. The germline V and J ends were trimmed by 4 bases and 0 bases, with 12 bases remaining between them. The germline V gene has CDR1 LGHDT and CDR2 YNNKEL (reference sequence). CDR3 coding DNA: TGTGCCAGCAGCCCTCAGGGGTTATCTAACTATGGCTACACCTTC. The encoded protein is CASSPQGLSNYGYTF.

The gene calls are TRBV5-1 and TRBJ2-7, with D possibly being TRBD2 (6 bases). Trimming cost V 2 bases and J 6 bases, with 15 bases left between them. This CDR3 has 14 amino acids. The V gene's germline CDR1 is SGHRS and CDR2 YFSETQ. In DNA form, the CDR3 reads TGCGCCAGCAGCTTTGAGGCGGGGACGGGCGAGCAGTACTTC. This gives the protein CASSFEAGTGEQYF.

The chain carries TRBV19 and TRBJ2-5; D perhaps matches TRBD1 (5 bases). Germline V gene lookup returns CDR1 LNHDA and CDR2 SQIVND (reference sequence). This CDR3 comprises 16 residues. V dropped 0 bases and J dropped 4 bases, with 15 bases sitting between them. The CDR3 reads CASSIDKDTPRETQYF. CDR3 nucleotide sequence: TGTGCCAGTAGTATAGATAAGGACACACCAAGAGAGACCCAGTACTTC.

The chain employs TRBV10-3 and TRBJ1-5; D is unresolved. The CDR3 length is 12 residues. Germline V lookup: CDR1 ENHRY, CDR2 SYGVKD. V lost 3 bases, J lost 2 bases, and 2 bases lay in between. The CDR3 here is CAISDGNQPQHF. The CDR3, as DNA: TGTGCCATCAGTGACGGCAATCAGCCCCAGCATTTT.

CDR3 DNA: TGTGCCAGCAGCTTAGCGATGGGGGACAGTAAGGATACGCAGTATTTT. It specifies CASSLAMGDSKDTQYF. The chain combines TRBV7-9 with TRBJ2-3; 7 positions match TRBD1. Trimming at V came to 0 bases and at J to 6 bases, leaving 9 bases not matched to a gene. The CDR3 extends over 16 amino acids. The germline V gene has CDR1 SEHNR and CDR2 FQNEAQ (reference sequence).

The rearrangement joins TRBV7-9 to TRBJ2-1; weak D call: TRBD2 (6 bases). The CDR3 consists of 13 residues. CDR1 is SEHNR and CDR2 is FQNEAQ in the germline V gene (reference sequence). With 5 bases removed from V and 6 bases from J, the gap between germline ends came to 11 bases. CDR3 in amino acids: CASSTAGFNEQFF. CDR3 DNA sequence: TGTGCCAGCAGCACCGCGGGGTTCAATGAGCAGTTCTTC.

The chain is built from TRBV19 and TRBJ2-5, with D hard to call. V was shortened by 2 bases and J by 5 bases, with 15 bases between the two germline ends. This CDR3 has 15 residues. CDR1 and CDR2 from the germline V gene are LNHDA and SQIVND (reference sequence). The CDR3 bases are TGTGCCAGTAGTATAACCGGCTCCTTGGTGGAGACCCAGTACTTC. It encodes CASSITGSLVETQYF.

The chain links TRBV7-9 to TRBJ2-7; D is possibly TRBD1 (5 bases). V lost 2 bases, J lost 6 bases, and 14 bases lay in between. This CDR3 spans 14 amino acids. Germline lookup yields CDR1 SEHNR and CDR2 FQNEAQ (reference sequence). Here the CDR3 reads CASSLRQGIGEQYF. The CDR3 coding sequence is TGTGCCAGCAGCTTACGGCAGGGCATCGGCGAGCAGTACTTC.

This chain uses TRBV27 with TRBJ1-5; TRBD1 might be the D (5 bases). V dropped 6 bases and J dropped 7 bases, with 16 bases sitting between them. Germline V gene data show CDR1 as MNHEY and CDR2 as SMNVEV (reference sequence). This CDR3 region has 14 residues. In nucleotides, the CDR3 is TGTGCCAGCAGGATCCAATCGGGGGTACAGCCCCAGCATTTT. Translated: CASRIQSGVQPQHF.

J is TRBJ1-1 and V is TRBV11-3, with TRBD1 matching 8 bases. Trimming took 5 bases from V and 1 from J; bases not matched to a gene: 3. Germline CDR1 and CDR2: SGHNT and YENEEA. The CDR3 sequence is 14 residues long. This CDR3 reads CASSPDRGNTEAFF. DNA of the CDR3: TGTGCCAGCAGCCCCGACAGGGGGAACACTGAAGCTTTCTTT.

This clone showed up just a few times. The genes are TRBV5-4 and TRBJ2-5; no clear D gene. The CDR3 has 13 residues. Germline lookup yields CDR1 SGHNT and CDR2 YYREEE (reference sequence). The V end lost 4 bases, the J end lost 5 bases, and 12 bases lay between the germline ends. Here the CDR3 DNA reads TGTGCCAGCAGCGCGGAGAGTCCGGAGACCCAGTACTTC. Amino acid sequence: CASSAESPETQYF.

The V and J genes are TRBV7-8 and TRBJ2-7; either TRBD1 or TRBD2 may fit D (5 bases each). CDR1 is SGHVS and CDR2 is FQNEAQ in the germline V gene. The CDR3 length is 15 residues. V was trimmed by 4 bases and J by 9 bases, leaving 22 bases between them. CDR3 amino acids: CASSSPVGRETRQYF. Written as DNA, the CDR3 is TGTGCCAGCAGCTCACCAGTGGGACGAGAAACTCGGCAGTACTTC.

This clone was counted a single time. The chain has TRBV9 and TRBJ2-2; D remains unclear. Germline V gene data show CDR1 as SGDLS and CDR2 as YYNGEE. This CDR3 is built from 13 residues. The V and J ends lost 1 base and 4 bases respectively, with 5 bases between them. The CDR3 DNA is TGTGCCAGCAGCGTATTGGGCACCGGGGAGCTGTTTTTT. It is translated as CASSVLGTGELFF.

The chain recombines TRBV7-2 with TRBJ2-7, with D tentatively TRBD2 (6 bases). The V end lost 5 bases, the J end lost 5 bases, and 16 bases lay between the germline ends. The CDR3 contains 14 residues. Germline V gives CDR1 SGHTA, CDR2 FQGNSA. CDR3 in amino acids: CASSPGLAKNEQYF. CDR3 in DNA: TGTGCCAGCAGCCCGGGGCTAGCGAAAAACGAGCAGTACTTC.

The V call is TRBV7-8, the J call TRBJ1-1; D remains ambiguous. Germline V gives CDR1 SGHVS, CDR2 FQNEAQ. The CDR3 is made up of 15 amino acids. V shed 1 base and J shed 3 bases, with 12 bases lying between them. CDR3 bases: TGTGCCAGCAGCTTAGGTTCTGGGTTTGACACTGAAGCTTTCTTT. Translation: CASSLGSGFDTEAFF.

The chain recombines TRBV7-3 with TRBJ2-7; 13 positions match TRBD2. This CDR3 is 16 amino acids long. CDR1 and CDR2 from the germline V gene are SGHTA and FQGTGA. Trimming took 3 bases from V and 5 from J; bases not matched to a gene: 7. CDR3 amino acids: CASSFGLAGVLHEQYF. CDR3 DNA sequence: TGTGCCAGCAGCTTTGGACTAGCGGGAGTCTTGCACGAGCAGTACTTC.

In this sample, this clone turned up once. Other DNA sequences in the sample encode the same CDR3. The chain couples TRBV28 to TRBJ1-1; D not resolved. The CDR3 runs to 12 residues. Germline CDR1 reads MDHEN; CDR2 reads SYDVKM. Trimming shortened V by 5 bases and J by 0 bases, and 4 bases separated the two germline ends. The chain's CDR3 is CASSSVNTEAFF. CDR3 DNA sequence: TGTGCCAGCAGTAGCGTGAACACTGAAGCTTTCTTT.

This clone was seen only a few times. This chain uses TRBV18 with TRBJ1-4; 8 bases fit TRBD1. The V and J ends lost 5 bases and 0 bases, in that order; junction bases with no gene match: 11. CDR1 KGHSH and CDR2 LQKENI come from the germline V gene. The CDR3 runs 18 residues. The CDR3, as DNA: TGTGCCAGCTCAGCATCCGGGACAGGCATTGCAACTAATGAAAAACTGTTTTTT. Its protein is CASSASGTGIATNEKLFF.

CDR3 sequence (DNA): TGTGCCAGCAGCACCGGATACGGGAGCTCCTACGAGCAGTACTTC. Protein product: CASSTGYGSSYEQYF. The chain links TRBV5-4 to TRBJ2-7, with TRBD2 as a possible D gene (6 bases). Germline lookup yields CDR1 SGHNT and CDR2 YYREEE (reference sequence). The CDR3 extends over 15 amino acids. With 4 bases removed from V and 0 bases from J, the gap between germline ends came to 14 bases.

The chain carries TRBV7-8 and TRBJ2-5; 8 positions match TRBD2. This CDR3 has 15 amino acids. The ends lost 6 bases at V and 5 bases at J; junction bases unmatched: 11. Germline assignment: CDR1 SGHVS and CDR2 FQNEAQ. The CDR3 DNA sequence: TGTGCCAGCAGTAGTCCCGGACTAGCTGGGGAGACCCAGTACTTC. Residues: CASSSPGLAGETQYF.

The chain links TRBV4-2 to TRBJ1-6; 7 nucleotides match TRBD1. The CDR3 is 16 amino acids. J gave up 5 bases and V 0 bases, and 4 bases lay outside the gene matches. Per germline, CDR1 LGHNA and CDR2 YNFKEQ. The CDR3 spells CASSQDGTVNNSPLHF. CDR3 nucleotide sequence: TGTGCCAGCAGCCAAGATGGGACAGTGAATAATTCACCCCTCCACTTT.

V usage is TRBV4-2 and J usage is TRBJ2-1; 7 bases map to TRBD2. This CDR3 spans 15 amino acids. Germline CDR1 and CDR2: LGHNA and YNFKEQ. Trimming at V came to 0 bases and at J to 3 bases, leaving 2 bases not matched to a gene. CDR3 DNA: TGTGCCAGCAGCCAAGATACGGGGGGCTACAATGAGCAGTTCTTC. Protein: CASSQDTGGYNEQFF.

This clone was found a few times. The V call is TRBV2, the J call TRBJ2-2; 11 positions agree with TRBD1. Germline-derived CDR1 and CDR2 are SNHLY and FYNNEI. The junction had 1 base not matched to a gene; V was cut back by 4 bases and J by 3 bases. The CDR3 is 15 amino acids. The CDR3 DNA follows: TGTGCCAGCAGTGGGACAGGGGGCCACACCGGGGAGCTGTTTTTT. Protein: CASSGTGGHTGELFF. The whole variable domain, remainder taken from reference TRBV2 and TRBJ2-2, is EPEVTQTPSHQVTQMGQEVILRCVPISNHLYFYWYRQILGQKVEFLVSFYNNEISEKSEIFDDQFSVERPDGSNFTLKIRSTKLEDSAMYFCASSGTGGHTGELFFGEGSRLTVL.

The chain uses TRBV5-8 and TRBJ1-5; 7 bases map to TRBD1. The CDR3 contains 15 residues. CDR1 is SGHTS, CDR2 YDEGEE, per germline. V lost 4 bases, J lost 1 base, and 5 bases stayed unmatched. CDR3 region: CASSERTGSNQPQHF. CDR3 nucleotides: TGTGCCAGCAGCGAACGGACAGGCAGCAATCAGCCCCAGCATTTT.

To note about this clone: This same CDR3 is encoded by further DNA sequences in the sample. The chain joins TRBV27 to TRBJ2-1; TRBD2 might be the D (5 bases). CDR3 length: 14 residues. Germline CDR1 is MNHEY and CDR2 is SMNVEV (reference sequence). V was clipped by 2 bases and J by 3 bases, with 8 bases between them. The CDR3 sequence: CASSLGTSYNEQFF. The CDR3 DNA reads TGTGCCAGCAGTTTAGGTACTAGCTACAATGAGCAGTTCTTC.

In this sample, this clone turned up a few times. The CDR3 spells CASSFNSGIGYTF. CDR3 in DNA: TGTGCCAGCAGCTTCAATTCAGGCATTGGCTACACCTTC. The chain couples TRBV7-3 to TRBJ1-2; D unresolved. Germline loops: CDR1 SGHTA, CDR2 FQGTGA. Trimming removed 3 bases from V and 7 bases from J, with 12 bases in between. The CDR3 is made up of 13 amino acids.